This T cell receptor beta chain was captured by sequencing in a study of vaccination and CD4 T cells after COVID-19. Study-level background: At a median about 99 days (range 35 to 161) after diagnosis, post-COVID samples were drawn.

CD4+ T cells that had been cultured provided DNA sequenced with the Oncomine TCR Beta short-read assay. TCRdb itself ran the PCR reads through MiXCR, one entry per CDR3 protein. Of just under 9,000 distinct CDR3 sequences listed, about 57% are singletons. The CDR3 is 14 amino acids. The germline V and J ends were trimmed by 2 bases and 8 bases, with 15 bases remaining between them. The treatment: approximately 9-day PBMC culture with coronavirus spike peptide pools or control peptides (ViraFEST assay). Details on this clonotype: Its specificity is not known.

This receptor was obtained from a human donor who had recovered from COVID-19. This sequence joins TRBV12-3 or TRBV12-4 and TRBJ1-2; D might be TRBD1 (5 bases). The sequenced material came from CD4+ T cells from blood, cultured in vitro. The CDR3 DNA reads as TGTGCCAGCAGTTTACGCAGGGCAGTGAGCGGCTACACCTTC. Protein: CASSLRRAVSGYTF.